This section outlines one T cell receptor (beta chain) sequence together with its context. Its antigen is not identified. The assay was immunoSEQ multiplex PCR, and TCRdb's table has in-frame clones only and misses some. The sample yields about 97,000 clones, approximately 80% seen once. The data are from a study of PD-1 blockade in classical Hodgkin lymphoma. Study results and caveats: While CD8+ TCR diversity did not rise significantly by C4D1, CD4+ TCR diversity did.

Each patient experienced a relapse that followed autologous stem cell transplantation, and brentuximab vedotin exposure varied. The sequencing here drew on peripheral blood mononuclear cells (PBMCs), taken at baseline. The sequence was collected from a human donor with classical Hodgkin lymphoma.

The CDR3 protein is CASSVPGGNTEAFF. DNA for the CDR3: TGTGCCAGCAGCGTGCCGGGGGGGAACACTGAAGCTTTCTTT. The chain couples TRBV9 to TRBJ1-1, with a weak D call TRBD1 (5 bases). Germline CDR1 and CDR2: SGDLS and YYNGEE. The CDR3 has 14 residues. Trimming cost V 2 bases and J 1 base, with 9 bases left between them.